This is a list of T cell receptor beta chains from one sample in a study of blood T cells in healthy people across ages. TCRdb independently ran MiXCR on the 5' RACE reads; one entry per CDR3 protein. The sample holds around 1,800,000 distinct CDR3 sequences, roughly two fifths seen once. The specimen sequenced was blood. The receptors were sampled from a human donor in good health. The CDR3 runs from the conserved cysteine through the conserved F or W. D genes are given only for firm matches. Rows give clone size only sometimes, using once, few, many, or a class for an expanded clone.

size	V	J	D	DNA	CDR3
.	TRBV7-2	TRBJ2-3	TRBD2	TGTGCCAGCAGCTTTCGGCCGCTAGCGGGGGCTGTATTAGATACGCAGTATTTT	CASSFRPLAGAVLDTQYF
few	TRBV4-3	TRBJ2-5	.	TGCGCCAGCAGCCAAGGTGGTATAGGAGAGACCCAGTACTTC	CASSQGGIGETQYF
.	TRBV9	TRBJ2-7	.	TGTGCCAGCAGCGTAGTGTCAGCGACAGTCTACGAGCAGTACTTC	CASSVVSATVYEQYF
few	TRBV7-2	TRBJ2-6	.	TGTGCCAGCAGCTTAGGGCAGTGCTACTCTGGGGCCAACGTCCTGACTTTC	CASSLGQCYSGANVLTF
.	TRBV21-1	TRBJ1-5	.	TGTGCCAGCAGCAAAGAAACGGGAAACATTCAGCCCCAGCATTTT	CASSKETGNIQPQHF
.	TRBV27	TRBJ1-2	.	TGTGCCAGCAGTTTGTCGGGGGGCTGGGACTATGGCTACACCTTC	CASSLSGGWDYGYTF
.	TRBV15	TRBJ2-5	.	TGTGCCACCAGCAGAGATATGAGGATCGGCGAGACCCAGTACTTC	CATSRDMRIGETQYF
many	TRBV6-2/TRBV6-3	TRBJ1-2	.	TGTGCCAGCAGCCGAACCGAGAAGGATGGCTACACCTTC	CASSRTEKDGYTF
.	TRBV7-9	TRBJ1-6	TRBD1	TGTGCCAGCAGCTGGACAGGAGACTCTTCACCCCTCCACTTT	CASSWTGDSSPLHF
few	TRBV20-1	TRBJ1-4	.	TGCAGTGCTAGGGGAAGGAAACTGTTTTTT	CSARGRKLFF
.	TRBV4-3	TRBJ2-1	TRBD2	TGCGCCAGCAGCCGCGGACTAGCGTTAGAAGGAGGCTCCTACAATGAGCAGTTCTTC	CASSRGLALEGGSYNEQFF
.	TRBV30	TRBJ2-7	.	TGTGCCTGGAGTGAGTGGAGCTCCTACGAGCAGTACTTC	CAWSEWSSYEQYF
.	TRBV9	TRBJ2-7	TRBD2	TGTGCCAGCAGCGTAGGGATAGCGGGGATCTCCTACGAGCAGTACTTC	CASSVGIAGISYEQYF
.	TRBV20-1	TRBJ2-5	TRBD2	TGCAGTGCAAAGCAAGCGGGGGGGAGTAAGAATGAGCAGTACTTC	CSAKQAGGSKNEQYF
few	TRBV27	TRBJ2-1	.	TGTGCCACCATACCACCGGGGAGTGGTAGGGAGCAGTTCTTC	CATIPPGSGREQFF
.	TRBV20-1	TRBJ2-3	.	TGCAGTGCTAGAGATCTCGTGCGCGCTAGCACAGATACGCAGTATTTT	CSARDLVRASTDTQYF
.	TRBV28	TRBJ2-1	.	TGTGCCAGCAGTTTCGCACAAGTCAATGAGCAGTTCTTC	CASSFAQVNEQFF
few	TRBV6-6	TRBJ1-4	.	TGTGCCAGCAGTTACTCGCCTGAAAGACTGTTTTTT	CASSYSPERLFF
few	TRBV10-3	TRBJ1-2	TRBD1	TGTGCCATCAGTTATCTGTGGGACAGCCTCGATGGCTACACCTTC	CAISYLWDSLDGYTF
few	TRBV11-3	TRBJ2-3	.	TGTGCCAGCAACGACAGGAGCACAGATACGCAGTATTTT	CASNDRSTDTQYF
.	TRBV7-2	TRBJ2-2	TRBD2	TGTGCCAGCAGCTTGGAGCGGGGGGGCCGCGGGGAGCTGTTTTTT	CASSLERGGRGELFF
few	TRBV7-2	TRBJ2-5	TRBD2	TGTGCCAGCAGCCCACCGACTAGCGGGTACCAAGAGACCCAGTACTTC	CASSPPTSGYQETQYF
few	TRBV29-1	TRBJ1-5	.	TGCAGCGCCTCACAGGGCAGGAATCAGCCCCAGCATTTT	CSASQGRNQPQHF
.	TRBV29-1	TRBJ1-1	.	TGCAGCGTTGGTGGTACGGTGAACACTGAAGCTTTCTTT	CSVGGTVNTEAFF
.	TRBV6-2/TRBV6-3	TRBJ1-1	.	TGTGCCAGCAGCTTTTCCGCGGGCGGGGAGCGGGACACTGAAGCTTTCTTT	CASSFSAGGERDTEAFF
.	TRBV7-2	TRBJ1-2	TRBD1	TGTGCCAGCAGCTTATCCACAGGGGGCGTCTATGGCTACACCTTC	CASSLSTGGVYGYTF
.	TRBV7-9	TRBJ1-5	.	TGTGCCAGCAGCCCACCGGACGGGGAGGGCAATCAGCCCCAGCATTTT	CASSPPDGEGNQPQHF
.	TRBV6-1	TRBJ1-2	.	TGTGCCAGCAGTGAAAGGGCCCCTATTTTCAGCTACACCTTC	CASSERAPIFSYTF
.	TRBV28	TRBJ1-2	TRBD1	TGTGCCAGCAGTCCCCTTGGACAGGGTATTTATGGCTACACCTTC	CASSPLGQGIYGYTF
.	TRBV4-3	TRBJ2-1	TRBD2	TGCGCCAGCAGCCAGGACTCAAGCGGGGGGGCCGTGGCGCAGTTCTTC	CASSQDSSGGAVAQFF
once	TRBV7-2	TRBJ1-2	.	TGTGCCAGCAGCTTGAGCCCCACCTATGGCTACACCTTC	CASSLSPTYGYTF
few	TRBV28	TRBJ2-7	.	TGTGCCAGCAGCGAAACAGGGAATGGTTACGAGCAGTACTTC	CASSETGNGYEQYF
few	TRBV7-2	TRBJ2-3	.	TGTGCCAGCAGCAATACCGGACTGCTTAGCACAGATACGCAGTATTTT	CASSNTGLLSTDTQYF
.	TRBV9	TRBJ2-3	.	TGTGCCAGCAGCGCGCGGGACGTCACAGATACGCAGTATTTT	CASSARDVTDTQYF
.	TRBV11-2	TRBJ2-1	TRBD1	TGTGCCAGCAGCCCCACCCGGGACAGGGGCTACAATGAGCAGTTCTTC	CASSPTRDRGYNEQFF
.	TRBV4-1	TRBJ1-2	TRBD1	TGCGCCAGCAGCCAAGGACAGGGGGCCGGTAACTATGGCTACACCTTC	CASSQGQGAGNYGYTF
few	TRBV20-1	TRBJ1-5	.	TGCAGTGCTAGAGATCTATTGGCCGTGGACGACATCTCAAATCAGCCCCAGCATTTT	CSARDLLAVDDISNQPQHF
.	TRBV20-1	TRBJ2-3	.	TGCAGTGCAAACCGGGGGCAAAGTCGCGGCACAGATACGCAGTATTTT	CSANRGQSRGTDTQYF
few	TRBV6-2/TRBV6-3	TRBJ2-3	TRBD1	TGTGCCAGCAGTTACGCGACAGGGGCGAACCTTTTAGGAGATACGCAGTATTTT	CASSYATGANLLGDTQYF
.	TRBV4-2	TRBJ2-3	TRBD2	TGTGCCAGCAGCCAAGCGGGACTAGCGGGGGACCGCCTATTCACAGATACGCAGTATTTT	CASSQAGLAGDRLFTDTQYF
few	TRBV27	TRBJ2-3	TRBD2	TGTGCCAGCAGTCTTCAGCGGGGGATTACAGATACGCAGTATTTT	CASSLQRGITDTQYF